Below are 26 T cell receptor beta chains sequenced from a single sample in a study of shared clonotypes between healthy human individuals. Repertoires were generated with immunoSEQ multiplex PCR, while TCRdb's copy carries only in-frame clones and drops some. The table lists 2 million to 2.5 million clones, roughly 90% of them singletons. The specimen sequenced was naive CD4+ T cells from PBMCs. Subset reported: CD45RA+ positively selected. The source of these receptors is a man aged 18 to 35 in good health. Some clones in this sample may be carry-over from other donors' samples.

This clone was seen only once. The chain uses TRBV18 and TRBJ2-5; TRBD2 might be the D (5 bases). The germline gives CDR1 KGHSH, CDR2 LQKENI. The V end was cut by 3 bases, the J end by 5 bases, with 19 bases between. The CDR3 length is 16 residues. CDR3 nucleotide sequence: TGTGCCAGCTCACCCGGGCAAGTGGATTCGGGGGAGACCCAGTACTTC. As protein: CASSPGQVDSGETQYF.

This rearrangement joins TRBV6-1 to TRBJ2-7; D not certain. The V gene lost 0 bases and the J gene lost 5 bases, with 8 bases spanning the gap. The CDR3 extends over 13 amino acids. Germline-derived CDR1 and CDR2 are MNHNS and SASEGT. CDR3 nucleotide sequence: TGTGCCAGCAGTGAAGCCCAAAAAGACGAGCAGTACTTC. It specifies CASSEAQKDEQYF.

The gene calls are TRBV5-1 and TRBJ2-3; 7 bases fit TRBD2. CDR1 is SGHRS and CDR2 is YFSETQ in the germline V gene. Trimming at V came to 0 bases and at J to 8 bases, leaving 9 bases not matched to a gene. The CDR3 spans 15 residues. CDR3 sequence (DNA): TGCGCCAGCAGCTTGGAGAGGTCGGGCGGGAGTACGCAGTATTTT. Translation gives CASSLERSGGSTQYF.

DNA of the CDR3: TGTGCCAGCAGCCCAATCGGAGGGTACTCTGGAAACACCATATATTTT. This codes for CASSPIGGYSGNTIYF. The rearrangement joins TRBV7-2 to TRBJ1-3; D is ambiguous. The CDR3 runs 16 residues. V lost 5 bases and J lost 0, with 14 bases in between. Looked up from germline, CDR1 is SGHTA and CDR2 is FQGNSA.

The CDR3 region has the DNA TGTGCCAGCAGACCGGGACAGGGGGCTTATGAGCAGTTCTTC. Translated: CASRPGQGAYEQFF. The chain couples TRBV2 to TRBJ2-1; TRBD1 matches 12 bases. Germline CDR1 reads SNHLY; CDR2 reads FYNNEI. Germline trimming cut 6 bases from V and 8 bases from J; bases unmatched to any gene: 5. The CDR3 runs to 14 residues.

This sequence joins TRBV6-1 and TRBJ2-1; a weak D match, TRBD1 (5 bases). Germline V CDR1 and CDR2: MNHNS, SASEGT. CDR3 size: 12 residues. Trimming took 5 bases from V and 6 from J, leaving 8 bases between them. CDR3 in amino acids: CASSRQINEQFF. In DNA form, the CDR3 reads TGTGCCAGCAGTCGACAGATCAATGAGCAGTTCTTC.

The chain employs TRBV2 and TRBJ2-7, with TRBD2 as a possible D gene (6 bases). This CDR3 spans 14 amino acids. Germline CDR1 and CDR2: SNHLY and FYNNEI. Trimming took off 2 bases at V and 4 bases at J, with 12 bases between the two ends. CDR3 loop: CASSEWRASYEQYF. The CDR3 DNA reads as TGTGCCAGCAGTGAATGGAGGGCAAGTTACGAGCAGTACTTC.

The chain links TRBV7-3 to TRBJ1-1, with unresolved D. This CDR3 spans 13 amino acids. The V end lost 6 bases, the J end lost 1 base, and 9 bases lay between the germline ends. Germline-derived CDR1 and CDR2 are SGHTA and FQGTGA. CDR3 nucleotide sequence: TGTGCCAGCAGGGTTCCAGGGAACACTGAAGCTTTCTTT. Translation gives CASRVPGNTEAFF.

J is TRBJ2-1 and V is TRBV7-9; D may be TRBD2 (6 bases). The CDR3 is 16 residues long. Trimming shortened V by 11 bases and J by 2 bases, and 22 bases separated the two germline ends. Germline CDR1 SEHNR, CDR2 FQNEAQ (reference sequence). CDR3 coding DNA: TGTGCCTGTCCACAAGCGGGCCGCGGGGCCTACAATGAGCAGTTCTTC. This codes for CACPQAGRGAYNEQFF.

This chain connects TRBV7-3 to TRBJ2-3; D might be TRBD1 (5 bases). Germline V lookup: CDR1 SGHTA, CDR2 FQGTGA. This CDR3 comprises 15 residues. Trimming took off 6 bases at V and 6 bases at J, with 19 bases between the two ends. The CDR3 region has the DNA TGTGCCAGCAGTCTCAAGGGGCTAAATCTCGATACGCAGTATTTT. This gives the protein CASSLKGLNLDTQYF.

CDR3: CASSPRTGSEQYF. CDR3 nucleotides: TGTGCCAGCAGCCCTCGGACAGGGTCTGAGCAGTACTTC. V gene TRBV9 combines with J gene TRBJ2-7; 8 positions match TRBD1. Germline V CDR1 and CDR2: SGDLS, YYNGEE. The V and J ends lost 4 bases and 7 bases, in that order; junction bases with no gene match: 7. This CDR3 comprises 13 residues.

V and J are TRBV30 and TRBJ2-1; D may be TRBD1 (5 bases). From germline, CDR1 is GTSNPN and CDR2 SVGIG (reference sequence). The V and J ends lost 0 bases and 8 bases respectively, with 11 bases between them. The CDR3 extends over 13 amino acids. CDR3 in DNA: TGTGCCTGGAGTGTTGGGGCAAGGTATGAGCAGTTCTTC. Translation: CAWSVGARYEQFF.

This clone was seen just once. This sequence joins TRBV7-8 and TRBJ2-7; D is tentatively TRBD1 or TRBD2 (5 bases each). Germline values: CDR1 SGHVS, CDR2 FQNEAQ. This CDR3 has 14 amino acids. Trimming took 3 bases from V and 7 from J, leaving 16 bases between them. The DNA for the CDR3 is TGTGCCAGCAGCTTCGGTCAGGGACCTGGTGAGCAGTACTTC. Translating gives CASSFGQGPGEQYF.

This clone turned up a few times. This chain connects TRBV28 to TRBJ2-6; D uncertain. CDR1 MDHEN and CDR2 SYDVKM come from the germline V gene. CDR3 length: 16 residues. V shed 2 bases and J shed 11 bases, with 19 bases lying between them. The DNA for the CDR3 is TGTGCCAGCAGTTTAGGGTCGGCGGCCCCATCTGACGTCCTGACTTTC. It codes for CASSLGSAAPSDVLTF.

As DNA, the CDR3 is TGCGCCAGCAGCGAAGGGGGAGGCAATCAGCCCCAGCATTTT. Residues: CASSEGGGNQPQHF. This chain connects TRBV5-1 to TRBJ1-5; TRBD1 might be the D (6 bases). V lost 4 bases, J lost 2 bases, and 10 bases lay in between. CDR1 and CDR2 (germline): SGHRS, YFSETQ. This CDR3 contains 14 residues. The full variable domain, its missing parts supplied by reference TRBV5-1 and TRBJ1-5, is KAGVTQTPRYLIKTRGQQVTLSCSPISGHRSVSWYQQTPGQGLQFLFEYFSETQRNKGNFPGRFSGRQFSNSRSEMNVSTLELGDSALYLCASSEGGGNQPQHFGDGTRLSIL.

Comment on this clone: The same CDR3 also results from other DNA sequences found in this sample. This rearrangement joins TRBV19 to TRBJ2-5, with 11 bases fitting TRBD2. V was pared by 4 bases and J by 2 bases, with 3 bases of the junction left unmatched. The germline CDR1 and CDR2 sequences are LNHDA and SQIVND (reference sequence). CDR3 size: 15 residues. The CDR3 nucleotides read TGTGCCAGTAGTACATTAGCGGGAGGGCAAGAGACCCAGTACTTC. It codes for CASSTLAGGQETQYF.

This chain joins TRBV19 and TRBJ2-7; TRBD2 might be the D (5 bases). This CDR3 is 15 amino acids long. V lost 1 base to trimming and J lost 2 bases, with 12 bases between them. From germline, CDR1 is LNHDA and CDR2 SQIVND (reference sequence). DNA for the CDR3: TGTGCCAGTAGTATAGCGGGCAGCGGTACCTACGAGCAGTACTTC. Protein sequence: CASSIAGSGTYEQYF.

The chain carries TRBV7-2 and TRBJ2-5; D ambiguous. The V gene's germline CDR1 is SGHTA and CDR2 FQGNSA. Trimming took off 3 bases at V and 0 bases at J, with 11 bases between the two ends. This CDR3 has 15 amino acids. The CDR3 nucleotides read TGTGCCAGCAGCTTCGACGGCCGGGACCAAGAGACCCAGTACTTC. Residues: CASSFDGRDQETQYF.

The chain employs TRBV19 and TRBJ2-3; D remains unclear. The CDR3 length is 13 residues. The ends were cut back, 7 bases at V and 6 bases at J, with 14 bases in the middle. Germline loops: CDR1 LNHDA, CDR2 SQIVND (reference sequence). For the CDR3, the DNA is TGTGCCAGTAACCAGCGTCCTACGGATACGCAGTATTTT. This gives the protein CASNQRPTDTQYF.

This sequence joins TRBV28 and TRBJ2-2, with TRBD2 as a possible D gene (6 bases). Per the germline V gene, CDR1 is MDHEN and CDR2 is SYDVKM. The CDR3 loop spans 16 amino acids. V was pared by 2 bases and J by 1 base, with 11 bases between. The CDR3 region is CASSLDLALNTGELFF. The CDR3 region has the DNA TGTGCCAGCAGTTTAGATCTAGCGTTGAACACCGGGGAGCTGTTTTTT.

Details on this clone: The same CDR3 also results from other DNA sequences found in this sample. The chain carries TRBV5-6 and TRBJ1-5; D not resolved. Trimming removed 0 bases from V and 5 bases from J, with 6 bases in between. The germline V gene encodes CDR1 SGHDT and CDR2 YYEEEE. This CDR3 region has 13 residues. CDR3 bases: TGTGCCAGCAGCTTGGGCCCCGATCAGCCCCAGCATTTT. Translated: CASSLGPDQPQHF.

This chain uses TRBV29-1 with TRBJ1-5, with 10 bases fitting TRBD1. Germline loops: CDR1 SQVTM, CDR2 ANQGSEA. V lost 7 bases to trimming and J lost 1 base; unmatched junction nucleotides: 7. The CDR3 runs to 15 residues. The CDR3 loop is CSGGTGVQSNQPQHF. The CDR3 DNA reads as TGCAGCGGCGGGACAGGGGTTCAAAGCAATCAGCCCCAGCATTTT.

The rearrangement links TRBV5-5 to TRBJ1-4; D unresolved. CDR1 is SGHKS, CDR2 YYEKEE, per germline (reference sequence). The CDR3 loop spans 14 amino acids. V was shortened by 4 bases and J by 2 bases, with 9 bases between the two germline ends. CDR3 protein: CASSPAGTNEKLFF. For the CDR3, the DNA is TGTGCCAGCAGCCCAGCGGGGACTAATGAAAAACTGTTTTTT. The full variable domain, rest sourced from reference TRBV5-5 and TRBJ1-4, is DAGVTQSPTHLIKTRGQQVTLRCSPISGHKSVSWYQQVLGQGPQFIFQYYEKEERGRGNFPDRFSARQFPNYSSELNVNALLLGDSALYLCASSPAGTNEKLFFGSGTQLSVL.

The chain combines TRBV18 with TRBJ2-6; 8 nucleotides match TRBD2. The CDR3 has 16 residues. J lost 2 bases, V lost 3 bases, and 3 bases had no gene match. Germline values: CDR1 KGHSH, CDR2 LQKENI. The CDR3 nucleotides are TGTGCCAGCTCACCGCGGGGGGCTACTGGGGCCAACGTCCTGACTTTC. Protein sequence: CASSPRGATGANVLTF.

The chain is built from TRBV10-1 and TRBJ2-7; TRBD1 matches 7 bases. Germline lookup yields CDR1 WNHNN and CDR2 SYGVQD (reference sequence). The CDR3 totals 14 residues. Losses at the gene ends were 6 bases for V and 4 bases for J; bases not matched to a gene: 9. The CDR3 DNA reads TGCGCCAGCAGCCAACAGGGGACGGTGTACGAGCAGTACTTC. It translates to CASSQQGTVYEQYF.

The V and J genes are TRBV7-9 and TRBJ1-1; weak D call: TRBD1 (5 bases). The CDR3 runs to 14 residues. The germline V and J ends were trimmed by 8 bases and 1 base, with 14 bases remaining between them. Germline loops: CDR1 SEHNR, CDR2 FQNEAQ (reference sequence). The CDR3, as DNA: TGTGCCAGCTTCCAGGGACGTGGGAACACTGAAGCTTTCTTT. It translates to CASFQGRGNTEAFF.